This T cell receptor beta chain was documented in a study of Ad26.COV2.S vaccination and SARS-CoV-2 variants. Sequenced by immunoSEQ multiplex PCR; TCRdb stores in-frame clones only, minus some. The sample consists of 300,000 to 400,000 clones, around 87% of them appearing once. Treatment in this sample: around 19 received Ad26.COV2.S at low or high dose, single or two shots; several received placebo; per-sample allocation not given. Collection of the samples took place on day 63 after the first injection of vaccine or placebo. This TCR came from a person between 18 and 65 years old who received the Ad26.COV2.S COVID-19 vaccine or a placebo. The sample was peripheral blood, taken in a trial of Ad26.COV2.S vaccine versus placebo.

Written as DNA, the CDR3 is TGTGCCTCCCAGGATACTAATAGCAATCAGCCCCAGCATTTT. This translates into CASQDTNSNQPQHF. The V call is TRBV10-3, the J call TRBJ1-5; D is uncertain. The CDR3 runs to 14 residues. Trimming stripped 11 bases from V and 0 bases from J, with 14 bases between. Germline V CDR1 and CDR2: ENHRY, SYGVKD.